The 32 T cell receptor beta chains listed next were all sequenced from one sample in a study of post-analysis software for immune sequencing data (dated by TCRdb to about 2015). Library preparation was by PCR. The sequencer was an Illumina HiSeq 2500. Unique molecular identifiers were incorporated into TCR beta cDNA libraries to reduce PCR and sequencing biases. TCRdb reran the public reads through fastp at Q25 and MiXCR, keeping productive beta chains. Rows with one shared CDR3 protein collapse into an entry with the most common genes and DNA. For this sample there are about 770,000 distinct CDR3 sequences; just over 45% appear just once. The ten largest clones add up to approximately 5% of the sample. Broad study findings and their caveats: Patients showed significantly higher frequencies than controls for roughly 5 TRBV segments, among them TRBV5-6, TRBV5-1 and TRBV20-1.

For these TCRs, the target antigens are not known. Sequencing input: blood. The origin of the receptors is a girl aged 10-17 years with multiple sclerosis.

This clonotype was picked up a small number of times. V gene TRBV18 combines with J gene TRBJ2-1; either TRBD1 or TRBD2 may supply D (5 bases each). CDR1 is KGHSH and CDR2 is LQKENI in the germline V gene. This CDR3 region has 15 residues. V lost 2 bases, J lost 8 bases, and 16 bases lay in between. The CDR3 DNA follows: TGTGCCAGCTCACCAGGGGGTTGGGGTTCGGATGAGCAGTTCTTC. This encodes CASSPGGWGSDEQFF. Filled out from reference TRBV18 and TRBJ2-1, the complete variable domain reads NAGVMQNPRHLVRRRGQEARLRCSPMKGHSHVYWYRQLPEEGLKFMVYLQKENIIDESGMPKERFSAEFPKEGPSILRIQQVVRGDSAAYFCASSPGGWGSDEQFFGPGTRLTVL.

In its sample, this clonotype was seen a few times. The genes are TRBV7-9 and TRBJ2-1; 10 positions agree with TRBD2. The CDR3 has 17 amino acids. The germline V gene has CDR1 SEHNR and CDR2 FQNEAQ (reference sequence). Losses at the gene ends were 1 base for V and 7 bases for J; bases not matched to a gene: 10. CDR3 bases: TGTGCCAGCAGCTTAGGAGGCTTAGCGGGAGGAGGAAATGAGCAGTTCTTC. This translates into CASSLGGLAGGGNEQFF.

The chain carries TRBV20-1 and TRBJ2-7; D uncertain. CDR1 and CDR2 (germline): DFQATT, SNEGSKA (reference sequence). Trimming took off 0 bases at V and 2 bases at J, with 17 bases between the two ends. This CDR3 region has 16 residues. The CDR3 loop is CSARDLSVLGTYEQYF. The CDR3 nucleotides read TGCAGTGCTAGAGATCTGTCGGTACTGGGAACCTACGAGCAGTACTTC.

This chain uses TRBV7-2 with TRBJ1-5, with a tentative D call TRBD1 (5 bases). This CDR3 has 16 residues. Trimming cost V 2 bases and J 0 bases, with 11 bases left between them. Germline assignment: CDR1 SGHTA and CDR2 FQGNSA. The CDR3 DNA is TGTGCCAGCAGCTTATATGGGGCCAGTAGCAATCAGCCCCAGCATTTT. Translated: CASSLYGASSNQPQHF.

This chain connects TRBV2 to TRBJ2-2; D is undetermined. The CDR3 spans 15 residues. The germline V and J ends were trimmed by 2 bases and 0 bases, with 7 bases remaining between them. The germline CDR1 and CDR2 sequences are SNHLY and FYNNEI. The DNA of the CDR3 is TGTGCCAGCAGTGAACCCAGACCGAACACCGGGGAGCTGTTTTTT. This codes for CASSEPRPNTGELFF.

The gene calls are TRBV11-3 and TRBJ2-5; D is undetermined. Germline lookup yields CDR1 SGHNT and CDR2 YENEEA. Trimming shortened V by 5 bases and J by 3 bases, and 7 bases separated the two germline ends. The length of the CDR3 is 12 residues. CDR3 sequence (DNA): TGTGCCAGCAGCCCCTGGAAAGAGACCCAGTACTTC. Its translation is CASSPWKETQYF.

The table lists this clonotype with a few counts. V is TRBV7-2 and J is TRBJ2-7; TRBD2 matches at 11 bases. Germline V gene data show CDR1 as SGHTA and CDR2 as FQGNSA. The CDR3 sequence is 15 residues long. V was pared by 6 bases and J by 2 bases, with 6 bases of the junction left unmatched. This CDR3 reads CASSFDSGRAYEQYF. Written as DNA, the CDR3 is TGTGCCAGCAGTTTTGATAGCGGGAGGGCCTACGAGCAGTACTTC.

The genes are TRBV20-1 and TRBJ2-3; 9 bases align to TRBD2. The J segment lost 5 bases and the V segment lost 4 bases, leaving 13 bases of the junction unmatched. CDR1 DFQATT and CDR2 SNEGSKA come from the germline V gene (reference sequence). The CDR3 contains 16 residues. The CDR3 spells CSATYPASGILDTQYF. In nucleotides, the CDR3 is TGCAGTGCTACCTACCCGGCTAGCGGGATACTAGATACGCAGTATTTT.

J is TRBJ2-6 and V is TRBV6-5; D gene uncertain. CDR3 length: 17 residues. Germline V gene lookup returns CDR1 MNHEY and CDR2 SVGAGI. The V end lost 3 bases, the J end lost 1 base, and 13 bases lay between the germline ends. The CDR3 DNA sequence: TGTGCCAGCAGTTATGAGACCCCCGGGTCTGGGGCCAACGTCCTGACTTTC. It specifies CASSYETPGSGANVLTF.

There are a few counts of this clonotype. The rearrangement links TRBV2 to TRBJ2-1; 7 bases match TRBD1. Per the germline V gene, CDR1 is SNHLY and CDR2 is FYNNEI. The CDR3 runs 12 residues. J lost 3 bases, V lost 10 bases, and 3 bases had no gene match. The CDR3 region is CATRQGYNEQFF. Here the CDR3 DNA reads TGTGCCACCCGACAGGGCTACAATGAGCAGTTCTTC.

In nucleotides, the CDR3 is TGCGCCAGCAGCAGTAAAGCCGACGCCTACGAGCAGTACTTC. It is translated as CASSSKADAYEQYF. The chain is built from TRBV5-1 and TRBJ2-7; D unresolved. The germline V and J ends were trimmed by 4 bases and 2 bases, with 13 bases remaining between them. In germline, CDR1 is SGHRS, CDR2 YFSETQ. CDR3 length: 14 amino acids.

V usage is TRBV5-6 and J usage is TRBJ2-7, with D unclear. The ends were cut back, 0 bases at V and 5 bases at J, with 12 bases in the middle. CDR3 size: 14 residues. Germline V lookup: CDR1 SGHDT, CDR2 YYEEEE. Here the CDR3 DNA reads TGTGCCAGCAGCTTGGCCATGGTCCCCGACGAGCAGTACTTC. This translates into CASSLAMVPDEQYF.

CDR3 bases: TGCAGCGCGACAGGGCCCAAAGAGACCCAGTACTTC. This sequence encodes CSATGPKETQYF. The V and J genes are TRBV29-1 and TRBJ2-5; 7 bases align to TRBD1. The V gene's germline CDR1 is SQVTM and CDR2 ANQGSEA. J lost 3 bases, V lost 7 bases, and 5 bases had no gene match. The CDR3 length is 12 residues.

The V gene is TRBV10-3, the J gene TRBJ1-1; maybe TRBD1 (6 bases). CDR1 is ENHRY, CDR2 SYGVKD, per germline. V lost 0 bases, J lost 0 bases, and 17 bases lay in between. This CDR3 comprises 18 residues. The CDR3 is CAISESTRGGSVNTEAFF. The DNA for the CDR3 is TGTGCCATCAGTGAGTCGACTCGAGGGGGGAGTGTGAACACTGAAGCTTTCTTT.

The chain couples TRBV5-8 to TRBJ2-5, with D tentatively TRBD1 (6 bases). The DNA end is a closer match to TRBJ2-7, so the J assignment may be wrong. This CDR3 has 17 residues. Germline lookup yields CDR1 SGHTS and CDR2 YDEGEE. This CDR3 reads CASNHYWDIQSDYEQYF. CDR3 bases: TGTGCCAGCAACCACTACTGGGACATCCAATCCGACTACGAGCAGTACTTC.

The CDR3, as DNA: TGCAGTGCTAGGGACCTCGAACAGGGCTATGGGGAAAAACTGTTTTTT. It encodes CSARDLEQGYGEKLFF. J is TRBJ1-4 and V is TRBV20-1; TRBD1 is a possible D gene (6 bases). Germline V gene data show CDR1 as DFQATT and CDR2 as SNEGSKA (reference sequence). The V and J ends lost 3 bases and 8 bases respectively, with 22 bases between them. This CDR3 spans 16 amino acids.

In its sample, this clonotype was seen a few times. The chain joins TRBV20-1 to TRBJ2-5; D is possibly TRBD2 (6 bases). The better agreement between TRBJ2-7 and the DNA end casts doubt on the J call. Germline CDR1 DFQATT, CDR2 SNEGSKA (reference sequence). This CDR3 is built from 13 residues. CDR3 bases: TGCAGTGCGACCGACGGGACTCCGTCCGAGCAGTACTTC. It specifies CSATDGTPSEQYF.

This clonotype was found a few times. The chain carries TRBV20-1 and TRBJ2-1; 9 positions agree with TRBD2. J lost 0 bases, V lost 1 base, and 4 bases had no gene match. The CDR3 length is 16 residues. Germline-derived CDR1 and CDR2 are DFQATT and SNEGSKA (reference sequence). CDR3 in amino acids: CSARAKREVSYNEQFF. As DNA, the CDR3 is TGCAGTGCTAGAGCGAAGCGGGAGGTCTCCTACAATGAGCAGTTCTTC.

J is TRBJ1-1 and V is TRBV7-3; D possibly corresponds to TRBD1 (6 bases). CDR3 size: 14 residues. The V gene's germline CDR1 is SGHTA and CDR2 FQGTGA. Between the trimmed V and J ends, which lost 8 bases and 4 bases, there was a span of 17 bases. The CDR3 loop is CASSIRGAGTEAFF. CDR3 nucleotides: TGTGCCAGCTCAATCCGGGGGGCCGGCACTGAAGCTTTCTTT.

This clonotype occurred a few times. The chain joins TRBV5-6 to TRBJ1-2; no clear D. V lost 3 bases, J lost 5 bases, and 14 bases lay in between. In germline, CDR1 is SGHDT, CDR2 YYEEEE. The CDR3 runs 14 residues. This chain's CDR3 is CASSSVPRRYGYTF. The CDR3 DNA sequence: TGTGCCAGCAGCTCAGTGCCTAGGAGGTATGGCTACACCTTC.

V gene TRBV2 combines with J gene TRBJ2-1; TRBD2 aligns across 12 bases. The germline V gene has CDR1 SNHLY and CDR2 FYNNEI. This CDR3 region has 16 residues. J lost 8 bases, V lost 2 bases, and 7 bases had no gene match. The CDR3 DNA reads as TGTGCCAGCAGTGAAATCCTAGCGGGAGGGCCCGATGAGCAGTTCTTC. It codes for CASSEILAGGPDEQFF.

The rearrangement joins TRBV7-8 to TRBJ2-4, with D uncertain. Near its end, the DNA agrees better with TRBJ2-5, so the J call may be wrong. Per the germline V gene, CDR1 is SGHVS and CDR2 is FQNEAQ. The CDR3 runs 13 residues. The DNA for the CDR3 is TGTGCCAGCAGACCTTGGGGAACGGAGACCCAGTACTTC. Protein: CASRPWGTETQYF.

This sequence joins TRBV2 and TRBJ2-7; TRBD1 matches at 9 bases. The CDR3 is made up of 15 amino acids. The V and J ends lost 6 bases and 3 bases, in that order; junction bases with no gene match: 9. Germline V gene sequence: CDR1 SNHLY, CDR2 FYNNEI. The CDR3 coding sequence is TGTGCCAGCAGGGGGACAGGGAGAAAATTCTACGAGCAGTACTTC. It translates to CASRGTGRKFYEQYF.

The chain joins TRBV12-3 or TRBV12-4 to TRBJ2-3; D gene unclear. This CDR3 comprises 15 residues. Trimming took 3 bases from V and 3 from J, leaving 13 bases between them. The CDR3 sequence is CASSFLTIGTDTQYF. The CDR3 DNA is TGTGCCAGCAGTTTCTTAACTATTGGAACAGATACGCAGTATTTT.

In this sample, this clonotype turned up once. The rearrangement uses TRBV29-1 and TRBJ2-7, with 8 bases fitting TRBD2. The DNA matches TRBJ2-1 better at its end, which makes the J call doubtful. The CDR3 runs 16 residues. In germline, CDR1 is SQVTM, CDR2 ANQGSEA. The CDR3 nucleotides read TGCAGCGTCGGCGGGACGAGCGGGAGATTAGACAATGAGCAGTTCTTC. Translation: CSVGGTSGRLDNEQFF.

The chain carries TRBV15 and TRBJ1-4; D is unclear. The V and J ends lost 0 bases and 6 bases respectively, with 11 bases between them. The germline V gene encodes CDR1 LNHNV and CDR2 YYDKDF (reference sequence). The CDR3 is 15 amino acids. CDR3 sequence: CATSRERWEDEKLFF. DNA of the CDR3: TGTGCCACCAGCAGAGAACGTTGGGAAGATGAAAAACTGTTTTTT.

This clonotype showed up just a few times. The J gene is TRBJ1-6, the V gene TRBV3-1; 9 bases map to TRBD1. The trim removed 4 bases at V and 9 bases at J, leaving 4 bases unmatched. This CDR3 region has 14 residues. Looked up from germline, CDR1 is LGHDT and CDR2 is YNNKEL (reference sequence). CDR3 DNA: TGTGCCAGCAGCCGGGGACAGGGATCTTCACCCCTCCACTTT. Translating it yields CASSRGQGSSPLHF.

The chain combines TRBV4-1 with TRBJ2-5; the D gene is possibly TRBD2 (5 bases). The J call may be mistaken, given a closer DNA end match to TRBJ2-7. This CDR3 is 13 amino acids long. Looked up from germline, CDR1 is MGHRA and CDR2 is YSYEKL. The CDR3 DNA reads as TGCGCCAGCAGCCAAGATGGGAGAAACGAGCAGTACTTC. Amino acid sequence: CASSQDGRNEQYF.

In its sample, this clonotype was seen a few times. The chain is built from TRBV30 and TRBJ1-2; possibly TRBD1 for D (6 bases). This CDR3 contains 14 residues. V dropped 0 bases and J dropped 6 bases, with 14 bases sitting between them. In germline, CDR1 is GTSNPN, CDR2 SVGIG (reference sequence). Written as DNA, the CDR3 is TGTGCCTGGAGTGTAGGGGGAGTTATCGATGGCTACACCTTC. It codes for CAWSVGGVIDGYTF. The full variable domain, its missing parts supplied by reference TRBV30 and TRBJ1-2, is SQTIHQWPATLVQPVGSPLSLECTVEGTSNPNLYWYRQAAGRGLQLLFYSVGIGQISSEVPQNLSASRPQDRQFILSSKKLLLSDSGFYLCAWSVGGVIDGYTFGSGTRLTVV.

The chain carries TRBV7-8 and TRBJ1-5, with D tentatively TRBD1 (5 bases). This CDR3 has 19 residues. V was trimmed by 5 bases and J by 5 bases, leaving 28 bases between them. The germline CDR1 and CDR2 sequences are SGHVS and FQNEAQ. CDR3 sequence (DNA): TGTGCCAGCAGCGGACCCCGGGTCTCAGGGCTTATGTATGATCAGCCCCAGCATTTT. The encoded protein is CASSGPRVSGLMYDQPQHF.

This clonotype was picked up a small number of times. This sequence joins TRBV6-6 and TRBJ2-7; 10 bases match TRBD1. The V gene end was trimmed by 0 bases and the J gene end by 4 bases; junction bases not matched to a gene: 15. The CDR3 sequence is 19 residues long. The germline CDR1 and CDR2 sequences are MNHNY and SVGAGI (reference sequence). The CDR3 DNA sequence: TGTGCCAGCAGTTACTCAGGCCGAGTAGGGGACAGGGGTTTTTACGAGCAGTACTTC. Translated, it gives CASSYSGRVGDRGFYEQYF.

This sequence joins TRBV12-3 or TRBV12-4 and TRBJ2-7; weak D call: TRBD2 (6 bases). This CDR3 is built from 12 residues. Trimming pared 7 bases from V and 3 bases from J, leaving 10 bases between. CDR3 protein: CASKDSGYEQYF. CDR3 nucleotide sequence: TGTGCCAGCAAAGATAGCGGCTACGAGCAGTACTTC.